These T cell receptor beta chains were read from a single sample in a study of shared clonotypes between healthy human individuals. Assay: immunoSEQ multiplex PCR; the TCRdb copy retains only in-frame clones and omits some. Among approximately 530,000 clones, roughly 95% were seen once, and the ten largest hold 0.05% to 0.08%. The source material was naive CD4+ T cells sorted from blood. The receptor source for this set is a woman younger than 45 in good health. Each CDR3 is given with its conserved first and last residue. The D gene is left open where the match is weak. Clone size is stated in some rows and not others, as once, few, many or a class when expanded.

clone size,V gene,D gene,J gene,CDR3 DNA,CDR3 protein
.,TRBV7-2,.,TRBJ2-2,TGTGCCAGCAGGACCCGGACCAACACCGGGGAGCTGTTTTTT,CASRTRTNTGELFF
.,TRBV28,TRBD1,TRBJ2-7,TGTGCCAGCAGTTACCTTCCCGGGACAGCTGCCTACGAGCAGTACTTC,CASSYLPGTAAYEQYF
.,TRBV7-8,TRBD2,TRBJ2-1,TGTGCCAGCAGCTTAACTAGCGTATACAATGAGCAGTTCTTC,CASSLTSVYNEQFF
.,TRBV5-5,TRBD2,TRBJ2-7,TGTGCCAGCAGCCGGGGGACTAGCGGCTACGAGCAGTACTTC,CASSRGTSGYEQYF
.,TRBV11-2,TRBD1,TRBJ1-4,TGTGCCAGCAGCCTAGGGACAGGAATTGAAAAACTGTTTTTT,CASSLGTGIEKLFF
few,TRBV30,TRBD1,TRBJ1-1,TGTGCCTGGAGAGAACAGGGGTTACCTGAAGCTTTCTTT,CAWREQGLPEAFF
.,TRBV19,.,TRBJ1-1,TGTGCCAGTAGTACCGCTACAGTGAACACTGAAGCTTTCTTT,CASSTATVNTEAFF
once,TRBV30,.,TRBJ1-1,TGTGCCTGGAGAGTAACGACAGGTCGCCCCCGACGGACTGAAGCTTTCTTT,CAWRVTTGRPRRTEAFF
.,TRBV29-1,TRBD1,TRBJ2-1,TGCAGCGTTGTATTTTTCGGACAGGGGATAAATGAGCAGTTCTTC,CSVVFFGQGINEQFF
.,TRBV5-1,.,TRBJ2-5,TGCGCCAGCAGCTTGAACCCAGATCAAGAGACCCAGTACTTC,CASSLNPDQETQYF
.,TRBV5-5,TRBD1,TRBJ2-6,TGTGCCAGCAGCGTGCGACAGGGGCAAGCTGGGGCCAACGTCCTGACTTTC,CASSVRQGQAGANVLTF
.,TRBV6-5,.,TRBJ2-5,TGTGCCAGCAATCGGGGAGAGACCCAGTACTTC,CASNRGETQYF
.,TRBV19,TRBD1,TRBJ1-3,TGTGCCAGTAGTACCCGGGACAGCGTCTCTGGAAACACCATATATTTT,CASSTRDSVSGNTIYF